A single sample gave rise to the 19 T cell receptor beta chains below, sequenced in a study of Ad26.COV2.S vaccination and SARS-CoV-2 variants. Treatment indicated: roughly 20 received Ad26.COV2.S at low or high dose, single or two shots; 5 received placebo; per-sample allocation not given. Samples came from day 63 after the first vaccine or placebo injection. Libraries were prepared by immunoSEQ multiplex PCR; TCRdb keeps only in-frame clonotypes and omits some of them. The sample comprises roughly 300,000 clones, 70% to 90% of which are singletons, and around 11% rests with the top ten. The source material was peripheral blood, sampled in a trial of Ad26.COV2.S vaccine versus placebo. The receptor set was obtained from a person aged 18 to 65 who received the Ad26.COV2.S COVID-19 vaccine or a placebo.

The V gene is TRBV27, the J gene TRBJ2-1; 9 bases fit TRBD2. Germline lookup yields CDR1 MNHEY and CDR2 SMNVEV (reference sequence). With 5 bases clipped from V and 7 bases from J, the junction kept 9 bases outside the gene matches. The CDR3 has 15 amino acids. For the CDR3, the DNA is TGTGCCAGCAGTCCTGTAGCGGGAGCCGGGAATGAGCAGTTCTTC. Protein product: CASSPVAGAGNEQFF.

CDR3 amino acids: CASSLWLSSGNTIYF. For the CDR3, the DNA is TGTGCCAGCAGCTTATGGCTGAGCTCTGGAAACACCATATATTTT. V and J are TRBV7-2 and TRBJ1-3; D gene ambiguous. The CDR3 runs 15 residues. Germline CDR1 SGHTA, CDR2 FQGNSA. V was pared by 2 bases and J by 0 bases, with 8 bases between.

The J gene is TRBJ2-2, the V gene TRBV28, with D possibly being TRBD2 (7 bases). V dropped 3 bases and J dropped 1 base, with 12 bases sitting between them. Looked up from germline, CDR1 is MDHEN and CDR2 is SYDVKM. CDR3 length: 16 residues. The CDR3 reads CASSFSGGGNTGELFF. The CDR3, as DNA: TGTGCCAGCAGTTTTTCGGGGGGCGGGAACACCGGGGAGCTGTTTTTT.

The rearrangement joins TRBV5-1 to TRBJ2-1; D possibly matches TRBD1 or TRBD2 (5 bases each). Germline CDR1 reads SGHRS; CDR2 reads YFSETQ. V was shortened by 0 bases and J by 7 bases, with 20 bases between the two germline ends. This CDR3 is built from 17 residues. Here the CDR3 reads CASSLEAVGIGTNEQFF. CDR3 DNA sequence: TGCGCCAGCAGCTTGGAGGCAGTAGGTATTGGGACGAATGAGCAGTTCTTC. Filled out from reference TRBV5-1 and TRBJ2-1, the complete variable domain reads KAGVTQTPRYLIKTRGQQVTLSCSPISGHRSVSWYQQTPGQGLQFLFEYFSETQRNKGNFPGRFSGRQFSNSRSEMNVSTLELGDSALYLCASSLEAVGIGTNEQFFGPGTRLTVL.

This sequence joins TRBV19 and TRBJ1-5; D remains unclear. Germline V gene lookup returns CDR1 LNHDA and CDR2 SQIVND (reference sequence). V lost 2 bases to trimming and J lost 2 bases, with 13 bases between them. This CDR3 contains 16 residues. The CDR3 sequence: CASSIRAGMGNQPQHF. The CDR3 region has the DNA TGTGCCAGTAGTATAAGGGCCGGTATGGGCAATCAGCCCCAGCATTTT.

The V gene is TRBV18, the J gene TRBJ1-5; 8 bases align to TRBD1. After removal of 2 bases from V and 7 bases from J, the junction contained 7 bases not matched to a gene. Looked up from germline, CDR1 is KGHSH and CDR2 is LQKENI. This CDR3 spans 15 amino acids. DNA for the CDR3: TGTGCCAGCTCACCAGGTCAGGGGGCCGACCAGCCCCAGCATTTT. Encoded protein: CASSPGQGADQPQHF. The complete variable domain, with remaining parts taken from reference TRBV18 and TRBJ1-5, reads NAGVMQNPRHLVRRRGQEARLRCSPMKGHSHVYWYRQLPEEGLKFMVYLQKENIIDESGMPKERFSAEFPKEGPSILRIQQVVRGDSAAYFCASSPGQGADQPQHFGDGTRLSIL.

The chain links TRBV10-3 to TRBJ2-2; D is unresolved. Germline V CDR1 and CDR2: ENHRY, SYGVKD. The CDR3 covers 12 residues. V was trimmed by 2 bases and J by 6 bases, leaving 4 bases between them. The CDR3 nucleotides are TGTGCCATCAGTGAGAGTTCCGGGGAGCTGTTTTTT. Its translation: CAISESSGELFF.

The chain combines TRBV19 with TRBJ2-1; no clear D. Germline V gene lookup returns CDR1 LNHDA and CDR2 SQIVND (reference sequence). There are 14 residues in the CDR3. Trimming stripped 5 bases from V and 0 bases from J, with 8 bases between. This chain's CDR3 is CASSSVNSYNEQFF. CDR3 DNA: TGTGCCAGTAGTTCGGTTAACTCCTACAATGAGCAGTTCTTC.

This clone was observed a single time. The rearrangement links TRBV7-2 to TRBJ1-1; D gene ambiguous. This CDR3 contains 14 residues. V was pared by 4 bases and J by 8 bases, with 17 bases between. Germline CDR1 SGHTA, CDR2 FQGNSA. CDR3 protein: CASSSSPTLWEAFF. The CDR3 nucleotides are TGTGCCAGCAGCTCCAGCCCGACGTTGTGGGAAGCTTTCTTT.

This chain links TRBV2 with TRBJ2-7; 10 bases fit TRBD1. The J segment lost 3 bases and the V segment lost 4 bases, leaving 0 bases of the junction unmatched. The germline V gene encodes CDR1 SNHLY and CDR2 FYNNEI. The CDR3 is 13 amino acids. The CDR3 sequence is CASSGTGGYEQYF. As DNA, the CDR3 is TGTGCCAGCAGTGGGACAGGGGGCTACGAGCAGTACTTC.

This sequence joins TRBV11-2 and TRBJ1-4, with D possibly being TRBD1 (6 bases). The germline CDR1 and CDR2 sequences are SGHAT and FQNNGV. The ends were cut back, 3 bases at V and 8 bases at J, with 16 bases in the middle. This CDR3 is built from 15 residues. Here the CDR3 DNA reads TGTGCCAGCAGCTTGTCGACAGGCGGAGGGGAAAAACTGTTTTTT. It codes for CASSLSTGGGEKLFF.

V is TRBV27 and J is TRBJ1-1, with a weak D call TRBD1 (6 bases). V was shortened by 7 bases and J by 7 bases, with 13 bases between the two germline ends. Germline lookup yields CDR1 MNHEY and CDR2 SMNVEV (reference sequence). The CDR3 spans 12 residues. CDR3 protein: CASNVRGGEAFF. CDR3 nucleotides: TGTGCCAGCAATGTCAGGGGTGGTGAAGCTTTCTTT.

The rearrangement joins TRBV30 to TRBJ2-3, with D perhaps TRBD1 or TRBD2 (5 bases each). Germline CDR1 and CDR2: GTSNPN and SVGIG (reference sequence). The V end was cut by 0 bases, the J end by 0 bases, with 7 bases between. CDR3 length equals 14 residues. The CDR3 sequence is CAWSVGVSTDTQYF. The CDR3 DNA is TGTGCCTGGAGTGTGGGGGTTAGCACAGATACGCAGTATTTT. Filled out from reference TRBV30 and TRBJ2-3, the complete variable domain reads SQTIHQWPATLVQPVGSPLSLECTVEGTSNPNLYWYRQAAGRGLQLLFYSVGIGQISSEVPQNLSASRPQDRQFILSSKKLLLSDSGFYLCAWSVGVSTDTQYFGPGTRLTVL.

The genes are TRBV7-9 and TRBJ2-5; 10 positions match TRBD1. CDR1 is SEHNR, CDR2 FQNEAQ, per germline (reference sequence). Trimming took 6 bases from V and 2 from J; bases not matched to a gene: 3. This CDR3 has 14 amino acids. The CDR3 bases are TGTGCCAGCAGTGGGACAGGGGCTCAAGAGACCCAGTACTTC. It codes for CASSGTGAQETQYF.

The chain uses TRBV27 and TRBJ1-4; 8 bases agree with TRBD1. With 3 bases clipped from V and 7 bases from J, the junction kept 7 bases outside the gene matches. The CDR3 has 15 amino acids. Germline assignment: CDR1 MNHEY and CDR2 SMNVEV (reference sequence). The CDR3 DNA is TGTGCCAGCAGTTTGGCCGGGACAGGTCTTGAAAAACTGTTTTTT. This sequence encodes CASSLAGTGLEKLFF.

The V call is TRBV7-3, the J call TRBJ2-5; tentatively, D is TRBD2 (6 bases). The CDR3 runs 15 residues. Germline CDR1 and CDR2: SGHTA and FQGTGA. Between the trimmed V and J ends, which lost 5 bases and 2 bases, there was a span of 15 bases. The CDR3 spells CASSPGIAVQETQYF. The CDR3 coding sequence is TGTGCCAGCAGCCCCGGGATAGCGGTACAAGAGACCCAGTACTTC.

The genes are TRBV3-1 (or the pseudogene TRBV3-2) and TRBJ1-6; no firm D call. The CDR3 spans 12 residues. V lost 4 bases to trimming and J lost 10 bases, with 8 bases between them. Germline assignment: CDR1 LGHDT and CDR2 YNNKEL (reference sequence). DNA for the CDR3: TGTGCCAGCAGCCTGACTGCATCACCCCTCCACTTT. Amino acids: CASSLTASPLHF.

The CDR3 sequence is CASSPGDEKLFF. The CDR3 DNA is TGTGCCAGTAGTCCAGGGGATGAAAAACTGTTTTTT. The V call is TRBV19, the J call TRBJ1-4, with TRBD1 as a possible D gene (6 bases). V was clipped by 5 bases and J by 6 bases, with 7 bases between them. Germline CDR1 reads LNHDA; CDR2 reads SQIVND (reference sequence). The CDR3 totals 12 residues.

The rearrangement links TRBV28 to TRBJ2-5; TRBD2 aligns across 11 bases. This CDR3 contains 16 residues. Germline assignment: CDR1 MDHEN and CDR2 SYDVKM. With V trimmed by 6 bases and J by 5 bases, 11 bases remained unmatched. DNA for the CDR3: TGTGCCAGCAGAGAAGGACTAGCGGGTTCCCGGGAGACCCAGTACTTC. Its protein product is CASREGLAGSRETQYF.